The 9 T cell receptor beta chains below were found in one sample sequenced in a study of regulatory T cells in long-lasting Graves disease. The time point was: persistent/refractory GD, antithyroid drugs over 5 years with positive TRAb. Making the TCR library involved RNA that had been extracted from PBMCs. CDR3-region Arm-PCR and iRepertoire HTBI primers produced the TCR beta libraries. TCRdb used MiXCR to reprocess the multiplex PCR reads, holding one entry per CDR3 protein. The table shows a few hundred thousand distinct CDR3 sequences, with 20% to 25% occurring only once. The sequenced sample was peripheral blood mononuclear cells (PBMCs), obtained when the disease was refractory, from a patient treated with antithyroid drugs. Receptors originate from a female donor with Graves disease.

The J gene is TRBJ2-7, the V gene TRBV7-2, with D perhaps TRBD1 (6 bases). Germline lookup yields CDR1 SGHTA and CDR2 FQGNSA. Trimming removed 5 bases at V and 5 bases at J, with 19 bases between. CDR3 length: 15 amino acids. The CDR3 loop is CASSQYLTGNHEQYF. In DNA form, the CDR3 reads TGTGCCAGCAGCCAATATTTAACAGGGAATCACGAGCAGTACTTC.

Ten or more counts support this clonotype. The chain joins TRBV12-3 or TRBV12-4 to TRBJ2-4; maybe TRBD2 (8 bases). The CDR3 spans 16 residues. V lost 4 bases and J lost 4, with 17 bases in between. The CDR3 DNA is TGTGCCAGCAGTTCGGGGGGGAGGGACAGAAAAAACATTCAGTACTTC. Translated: CASSSGGRDRKNIQYF.

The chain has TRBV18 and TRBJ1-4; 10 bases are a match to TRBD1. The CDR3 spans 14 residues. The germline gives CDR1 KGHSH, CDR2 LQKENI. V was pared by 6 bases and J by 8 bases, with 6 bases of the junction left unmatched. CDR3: CASSSDRGQEKLFF. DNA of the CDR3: TGTGCCAGCTCGTCCGACAGGGGGCAGGAAAAACTGTTTTTT.

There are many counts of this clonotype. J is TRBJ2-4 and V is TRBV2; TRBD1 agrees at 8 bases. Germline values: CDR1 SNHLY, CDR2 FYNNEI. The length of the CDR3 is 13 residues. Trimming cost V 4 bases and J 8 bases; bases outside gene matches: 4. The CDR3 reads CASSAYRGDIQYF. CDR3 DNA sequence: TGTGCCAGCAGTGCCTACAGGGGGGACATTCAGTACTTC.

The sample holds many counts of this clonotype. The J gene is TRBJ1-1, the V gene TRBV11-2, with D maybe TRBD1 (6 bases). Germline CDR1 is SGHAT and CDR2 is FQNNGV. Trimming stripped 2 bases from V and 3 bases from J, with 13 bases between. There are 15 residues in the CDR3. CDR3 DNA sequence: TGTGCCAGCAGCTTAATGGACAGTTCCCACACTGAAGCTTTCTTT. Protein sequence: CASSLMDSSHTEAFF.

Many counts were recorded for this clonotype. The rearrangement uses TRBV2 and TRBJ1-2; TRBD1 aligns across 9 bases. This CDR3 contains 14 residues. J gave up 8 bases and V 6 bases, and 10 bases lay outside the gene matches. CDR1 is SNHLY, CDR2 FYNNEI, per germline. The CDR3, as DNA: TGTGCCAGCAGCGTACCCTACAGGGGGCAGGGCTACACCTTC. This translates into CASSVPYRGQGYTF.

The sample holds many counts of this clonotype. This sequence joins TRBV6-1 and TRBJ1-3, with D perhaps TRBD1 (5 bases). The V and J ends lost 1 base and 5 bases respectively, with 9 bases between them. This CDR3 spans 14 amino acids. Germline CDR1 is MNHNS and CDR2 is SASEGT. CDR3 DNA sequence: TGTGCCAGCAGTGAAGTCGGGGGGAGAAACACCATATATTTT. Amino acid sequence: CASSEVGGRNTIYF.

DNA of the CDR3: TGTGCCATCAGTGAGCAACCGGCCCTTTCTGGAGGGACGACAGATACGCAGTATTTT. Residues: CAISEQPALSGGTTDTQYF. This chain uses TRBV10-3 with TRBJ2-3; a possible D gene is TRBD2 (6 bases). This CDR3 is built from 19 residues. Germline values: CDR1 ENHRY, CDR2 SYGVKD. The V end was cut by 2 bases, the J end by 3 bases, with 24 bases between.

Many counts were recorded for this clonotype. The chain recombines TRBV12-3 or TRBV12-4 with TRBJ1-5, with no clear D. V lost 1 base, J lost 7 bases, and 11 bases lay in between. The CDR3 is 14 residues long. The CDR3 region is CASSLDHGRQPQHF. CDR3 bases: TGTGCCAGCAGTTTAGATCATGGTAGGCAGCCCCAGCATTTT.